A single sample gave rise to the 15 T cell receptor beta chains below, sequenced in a study of T cell repertoires in cytomegalovirus infection. TCRdb re-called the reads through MiXCR, storing one row per CDR3 protein. The table lists 200,000 or so distinct CDR3 sequences, roughly a fifth of them singletons. Sequenced: PBMCs. The receptors stem from a human donor in good health (CMV status not recorded). Some clones in this sample may be carry-over from other donors' samples.

The table lists this clonotype with many counts. V and J are TRBV28 and TRBJ2-7; D might be TRBD2 (5 bases). CDR1 is MDHEN and CDR2 is SYDVKM in the germline V gene. The CDR3 runs to 14 residues. Trimming removed 5 bases at V and 7 bases at J, with 18 bases between. The CDR3 sequence is CASSRSGGIREQYF. The CDR3 DNA reads as TGTGCCAGCAGTCGGTCAGGAGGAATTCGTGAGCAGTACTTC.

This clonotype was seen a few times. The V call is TRBV6-1, the J call TRBJ2-3; 9 positions agree with TRBD1. Germline CDR1 reads MNHNS; CDR2 reads SASEGT. The trim removed 6 bases at V and 4 bases at J, leaving 5 bases unmatched. This CDR3 is 14 amino acids long. CDR3 protein: CASRERTGADTQYF. CDR3 in DNA: TGTGCCAGCAGGGAAAGGACAGGGGCAGATACGCAGTATTTT.

This clonotype was observed at least ten times. This chain uses TRBV7-8 with TRBJ1-3, with unresolved D. Trimming shortened V by 3 bases and J by 0 bases, and 15 bases separated the two germline ends. The CDR3 is 17 amino acids. Germline-derived CDR1 and CDR2 are SGHVS and FQNEAQ. This chain's CDR3 is CASSLAMLGSSGNTIYF. The CDR3 DNA sequence: TGTGCCAGCAGCTTGGCTATGCTGGGCTCCTCTGGAAACACCATATATTTT. Variable domain in full (rest from reference TRBV7-8 and TRBJ1-3): GAGVSQSPRYKVAKRGQDVALRCDPISGHVSLFWYQQALGQGPEFLTYFQNEAQLDKSGLPSDRFFAERPEGSVSTLKIQRTQQEDSAVYLCASSLAMLGSSGNTIYFGEGSWLTVV.

The chain carries TRBV3-1 and TRBJ2-1, with no clear D. The CDR3 is 12 amino acids. The V and J ends lost 1 base and 13 bases respectively, with 11 bases between them. Germline V CDR1 and CDR2: LGHDT, YNNKEL (reference sequence). The CDR3 here is CASSQVLGPQFF. The CDR3 nucleotides are TGTGCCAGCAGCCAAGTTCTAGGACCCCAGTTCTTC.

The chain couples TRBV28 to TRBJ2-1, with a possible D match to TRBD2 (6 bases). Germline-derived CDR1 and CDR2 are MDHEN and SYDVKM. Deletions cut 6 bases from V and 10 bases from J, with 19 bases between. The CDR3 runs 14 residues. The CDR3 loop reads CASRVSASAREQFF. CDR3 nucleotides: TGTGCCAGCAGGGTGAGTGCTAGCGCGAGAGAGCAGTTCTTC.

About this clonotype: A much larger clone is a single base away; this may be a read error. The chain couples TRBV7-2 to TRBJ2-7; the D is unclear. The CDR3 is 15 residues long. Trimming removed 1 base from V and 1 base from J, with 11 bases in between. Germline CDR1 SGHTA, CDR2 FQGNSA. The CDR3 region is CASSLDTATSYEQYF. CDR3 DNA: TGTGCCAGCAGCTTAGACACAGCGACTTCCTACGAGCAGTACTTC. Filled out from reference TRBV7-2 and TRBJ2-7, the complete variable domain reads GAGVSQSPSNKVTEKGKDVELRCDPISGHTALYWYRQSLGQGLEFLIYFQGNSAPDKSGLPSDRFSAERTGGSVSTLTIQRTQQEDSAVYLCASSLDTATSYEQYFGPGTRLTVT.

The gene calls are TRBV6-5 and TRBJ1-3, with D possibly being TRBD1 (5 bases). CDR1 MNHEY and CDR2 SVGAGI come from the germline V gene. CDR3 size: 16 residues. The V and J ends lost 0 bases and 5 bases respectively, with 14 bases between them. CDR3 bases: TGTGCCAGCAGTTACTCTGGGGACCCAAAACGAAACACCATATATTTT. This sequence encodes CASSYSGDPKRNTIYF.

There are many counts of this clonotype. The chain has TRBV7-2 and TRBJ2-6; D gene uncertain. V lost 5 bases and J 0 bases, leaving 8 bases between the germline ends. CDR3 length equals 15 residues. Per germline, CDR1 SGHTA and CDR2 FQGNSA. CDR3 protein: CASSPGPSGANVLTF. The CDR3 nucleotides read TGTGCCAGCAGCCCCGGCCCCTCTGGGGCCAACGTCCTGACTTTC.

Note on this clonotype: A much larger clone is a single base away; this may be a read error. The chain is built from TRBV6-1 and TRBJ1-1; D remains unclear. Trimming stripped 0 bases from V and 0 bases from J, with 14 bases between. The CDR3 runs to 17 residues. CDR1 and CDR2 (germline): MNHNS, SASEGT. Here the CDR3 reads CASSEALGRAMNTEAFF. The DNA for the CDR3 is TGTGCCAGCAGTGAAGCTCTCGGGAGAGCAATGAACACTGAAGCTTTCTTT.

V gene TRBV12-3 or TRBV12-4 combines with J gene TRBJ2-5; no definite D call. Trimming took off 6 bases at V and 4 bases at J, with 12 bases between the two ends. The CDR3 has 13 amino acids. Here the CDR3 DNA reads TGTGCCAGCAGCCCTACGACCCCAGAGACCCAGTACTTC. Translation: CASSPTTPETQYF.

The V gene is TRBV5-1, the J gene TRBJ2-1, with 8 bases that match TRBD2. Germline trimming cut 2 bases from V and 2 bases from J; bases unmatched to any gene: 6. Per germline, CDR1 SGHRS and CDR2 YFSETQ. This CDR3 comprises 16 residues. CDR3 loop: CASSFLAGGTYNEQFF. As DNA, the CDR3 is TGCGCCAGCAGCTTTCTAGCGGGCGGAACCTACAATGAGCAGTTCTTC. The variable domain in full, completed from reference TRBV5-1 and TRBJ2-1, reads KAGVTQTPRYLIKTRGQQVTLSCSPISGHRSVSWYQQTPGQGLQFLFEYFSETQRNKGNFPGRFSGRQFSNSRSEMNVSTLELGDSALYLCASSFLAGGTYNEQFFGPGTRLTVL.

The chain recombines TRBV9 with TRBJ2-3; 7 positions match TRBD1. Germline trimming cut 0 bases from V and 4 bases from J; bases unmatched to any gene: 5. Looked up from germline, CDR1 is SGDLS and CDR2 is YYNGEE. CDR3 size: 15 residues. CDR3 in amino acids: CASSVATGAADTQYF. The DNA for the CDR3 is TGTGCCAGCAGCGTAGCTACAGGGGCTGCAGATACGCAGTATTTT.

This clonotype showed up just a few times. This chain joins TRBV6-5 and TRBJ1-5; 8 bases are a match to TRBD1. V shed 5 bases and J 6 bases; nucleotides not matched to a gene: 12. Germline CDR1 is MNHEY and CDR2 is SVGAGI. CDR3 size: 16 residues. CDR3 DNA sequence: TGTGCCAGCAGTCCCATTGGAGGACAGGGCGTTCAGCCCCAGCATTTT. Its protein is CASSPIGGQGVQPQHF.

As regards this clonotype: Being one base from a much bigger clone, this may be a read error. The J gene is TRBJ2-5, the V gene TRBV5-6, with D perhaps TRBD1 or TRBD2 (5 bases each). V lost 4 bases to trimming and J lost 6 bases, with 13 bases between them. This CDR3 is built from 13 residues. Per germline, CDR1 SGHDT and CDR2 YYEEEE. The CDR3 DNA reads TGTGCCAGCAGCCCAGGGACGGAGAAGACCCAGTACTTC. Residues: CASSPGTEKTQYF.

The J gene is TRBJ2-6, the V gene TRBV4-3; D is ambiguous. Per germline, CDR1 LGHNA and CDR2 YSLEER. The CDR3 spans 16 residues. V was clipped by 0 bases and J by 1 base, with 7 bases between them. CDR3 amino acids: CASSQEMMSGANVLTF. CDR3 DNA: TGCGCCAGCAGCCAAGAAATGATGTCTGGGGCCAACGTCCTGACTTTC.